The clone carrying this TCR beta chain was seen just once. This sample was taken from a study of blood T cell repertoires in COVID-19. In assigning cohorts, the study relied on participant-reported clinical history. V lost 1 base, J lost 5 bases, and 15 bases lay in between. The CDR3 is made up of 15 amino acids. CDR1 SGHKS and CDR2 YYEKEE come from the germline V gene (reference sequence). TCRdb's copy holds only in-frame clones and misses some; the assay was immunoSEQ multiplex PCR. The sample lists more than 150,000 clones; about 85% were seen once. This sequence joins TRBV5-5 and TRBJ2-5; maybe TRBD2 (6 bases). The source of this sequence is a woman in her fifties or sixties who had recovered from COVID-19. The sequencing sample was made of PBMCs or T cells enriched from blood (not recorded which). Here the CDR3 reads CASSLYRLVDETQYF. In DNA, the CDR3 is TGTGCCAGCAGCTTGTATCGACTAGTCGATGAGACCCAGTACTTC.